Listed here is a single TCR beta chain. CDR1 KGHDR and CDR2 SFDVKD come from the germline V gene. Trimming stripped 4 bases from V and 1 base from J, with 18 bases between. This CDR3 contains 17 residues. Amplified TCR beta CDR3 regions came from RNA transcripts. HTBI primers drove first-round RT-PCR of the TCR CDR3. TCRdb fed the multiplex PCR reads into MiXCR, producing one record per CDR3 protein. The sample carries 490,000 or so distinct CDR3 sequences, about 46% recorded once. Diagnoses used clinical symptoms, serum thyroxine and TRAb, thyroid ultrasound and orbital computed tomography. The source of the sample is a study of T cells in Graves' hyperthyroidism and ophthalmopathy.

This clonotype was sampled from an adult woman with Graves' disease, either hyperthyroidism or ophthalmopathy (not recorded which). Sequences were obtained from peripheral blood or thyroid tissue (not recorded which). This chain connects TRBV24-1 to TRBJ1-1, with a weak D call TRBD1 (5 bases). Here the CDR3 reads CATSETGTLRRNTEAFF. CDR3 nucleotide sequence: TGTGCCACCAGTGAGACCGGGACCCTTCGGAGGAACACTGAAGCTTTCTTT.